The entry below gives a single T cell receptor beta chain sequence along with its context. The target antigen is unknown. In making TCR beta libraries, quantitative 5'-RACE with molecular barcodes was used. TCRdb used MiXCR to reprocess the 5' RACE reads, holding one entry per CDR3 protein. Among 50,000 to 70,000 distinct CDR3 sequences, over 5% were seen once, and the ten largest hold 5%. These data come from a study of CD8 T cells in ankylosing spondylitis. Broader study findings: Researchers reportedly found disease-linked clones significantly enriched in matched ankylosing spondylitis synovial fluid. A motif of 7 or 8 highly homologous TCR beta variants was seen as apparently characteristic of ankylosing spondylitis blood.

The sample consisted of synovial fluid, either unsorted or a sorted T cell fraction (not recorded which). The source is a male donor with ankylosing spondylitis.

Here the CDR3 reads CASSFSMGLSYEQYF. CDR3 nucleotide sequence: TGTGCCAGCAGTTTCAGTATGGGGTTGTCCTACGAGCAGTACTTC. V usage is TRBV28 and J usage is TRBJ2-7; D unresolved. V shed 3 bases and J shed 1 base, with 13 bases lying between them. Germline CDR1 MDHEN, CDR2 SYDVKM. The CDR3 loop spans 15 amino acids. Complete variable domain (other parts from reference TRBV28 and TRBJ2-7): DVKVTQSSRYLVKRTGEKVFLECVQDMDHENMFWYRQDPGLGLRLIYFSYDVKMKEKGDIPEGYSVSREKKERFSLILESASTNQTSMYLCASSFSMGLSYEQYFGPGTRLTVT.